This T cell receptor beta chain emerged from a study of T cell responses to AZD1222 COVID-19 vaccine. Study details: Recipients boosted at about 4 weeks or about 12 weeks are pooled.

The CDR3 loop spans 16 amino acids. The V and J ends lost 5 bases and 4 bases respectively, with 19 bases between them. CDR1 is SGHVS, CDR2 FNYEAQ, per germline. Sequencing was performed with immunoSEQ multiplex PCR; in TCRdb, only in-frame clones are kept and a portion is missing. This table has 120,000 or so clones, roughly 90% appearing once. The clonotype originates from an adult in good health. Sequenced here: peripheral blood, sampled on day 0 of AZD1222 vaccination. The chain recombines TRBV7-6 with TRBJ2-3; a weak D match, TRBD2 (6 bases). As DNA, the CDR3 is TGTGCCAGCAGCCTCGCGGGGACTCAATTCCCAGATACGCAGTATTTT. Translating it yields CASSLAGTQFPDTQYF.